This TCR beta chain was retrieved from a study of T cells in Graves' hyperthyroidism and ophthalmopathy. RNA transcripts were the template for amplifying TCR beta CDR3 regions. TCR CDR3 regions were first amplified by RT-PCR with HTBI primers. TCRdb analysed the multiplex PCR reads with MiXCR anew, one entry per CDR3 protein. The profile shows approximately 400,000 distinct CDR3 sequences, just under 25% of them singletons. Reasons for excluding patients were uncontrolled infection, other autoimmune disease, pregnancy or lactation. Diagnoses used clinical symptoms, serum thyroxine and TRAb, thyroid ultrasound and orbital computed tomography. This clonotype has more than one count but fewer than ten. What it binds is not known. Germline V gives CDR1 KGHDR, CDR2 SFDVKD. Unmatched junction bases numbered 15, after V lost 4 bases and J lost 7 bases. The CDR3 has 17 amino acids. Study conclusions and caveats: A model using 13 V-J features told ophthalmopathy apart from stable hyperthyroidism.

The J gene is TRBJ2-1, the V gene TRBV24-1; TRBD1 matches 7 bases. Sequenced: blood. The source of this sequence is a man aged 45 to 65 with Graves' hyperthyroidism. CDR3 in amino acids: CATSDTRDSSVRNEQFF. In DNA form, the CDR3 reads TGTGCCACCAGTGACACCCGGGACAGCAGTGTTCGGAATGAGCAGTTCTTC.